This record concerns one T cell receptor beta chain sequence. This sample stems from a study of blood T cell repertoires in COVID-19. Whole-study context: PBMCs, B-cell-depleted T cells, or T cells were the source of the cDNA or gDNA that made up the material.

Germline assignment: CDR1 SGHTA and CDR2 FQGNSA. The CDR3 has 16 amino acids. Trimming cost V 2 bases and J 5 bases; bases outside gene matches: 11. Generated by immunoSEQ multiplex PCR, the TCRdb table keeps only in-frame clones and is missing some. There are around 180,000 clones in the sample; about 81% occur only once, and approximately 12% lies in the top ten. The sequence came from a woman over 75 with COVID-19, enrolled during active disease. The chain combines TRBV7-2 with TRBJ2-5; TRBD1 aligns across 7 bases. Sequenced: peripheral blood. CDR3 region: CASSLFPRGRGETQYF. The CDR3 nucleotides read TGTGCCAGCAGCTTATTCCCTAGGGGGCGCGGGGAGACCCAGTACTTC.